Ten or more counts support the clone carrying this T cell receptor (beta chain). Its antigen remains unidentified. Time point described: newly diagnosed GD, antithyroid drugs for less than 3 months. RNA isolated from PBMCs was used to make the TCR library. CDR1 SQVTM and CDR2 ANQGSEA come from the germline V gene. The CDR3 has 14 amino acids. The V end was cut by 8 bases, the J end by 1 base, with 17 bases between. The data derive from a study of regulatory T cells in long-lasting Graves disease. Findings of the study overall: Repertoires from persistent disease leaned toward TRBV28, TRBJ1-2 and TRBJ2-5. Sharing of public clonotypes was greater in persistent patients (about 3,000) than in new patients (around 930).

Libraries of TCR beta came from iRepertoire HTBI primers plus Arm-PCR of CDR3 regions. Using its own MiXCR run on the multiplex PCR reads, TCRdb lists one record per CDR3 protein. Among 530,000 or so distinct CDR3 sequences, about 14% were seen once, and the ten largest hold over 7.5%. These data were also reused for a study on T cells in Graves' hyperthyroidism and ophthalmopathy. That source reports: Ophthalmopathy got predicted by the model a median approximately 6 months before its onset.

The chain uses TRBV29-1 and TRBJ1-1, with D perhaps matching TRBD1 (6 bases). The clonotype was recovered from a man between 25 and 39 years old with Graves disease. The sample consisted of peripheral blood mononuclear cells (PBMCs), taken at new diagnosis, from a patient treated with antithyroid drugs. For the CDR3, the DNA is TGCAGCTTCGTGCGCAGGGGACGGAACACTGAAGCTTTCTTT. Translation gives CSFVRRGRNTEAFF.